This is a list of T cell receptor beta chains from one sample in a study of cytomegalovirus exposure and HLA in healthy donors. Libraries were prepared by immunoSEQ multiplex PCR; TCRdb keeps only in-frame clonotypes and omits some of them. The data show about 130,000 clones, 65% to 75% seen once. The sample consisted of PBMCs. Receptors originate from a woman aged 45-65 years in good health and CMV-seropositive. CDR3s leave out the opening cysteine and the closing phenylalanine or tryptophan. A D gene is named only where the DNA matches it firmly. Size is omitted from some rows. Given values are once, few, many or a class for expanded clones.

j_gene: TRBJ2-3
v_gene: TRBV5-6
d_gene: TRBD2
abundance: NA
CDR3aa: ASSLFETSGVTDTQY

j_gene: TRBJ2-7
v_gene: TRBV12-5
d_gene: NA
abundance: NA
CDR3aa: ASGFPRGGGLSVAEYEQY

j_gene: TRBJ2-7
v_gene: TRBV6-1
d_gene: TRBD2
abundance: few
CDR3aa: ASSESDSGGDEQY

j_gene: TRBJ2-3
v_gene: TRBV9
d_gene: TRBD2
abundance: NA
CDR3aa: ASSRGGGRDTQY

j_gene: TRBJ2-1
v_gene: TRBV27
d_gene: TRBD2
abundance: NA
CDR3aa: ASRRTSYVIEQF

j_gene: TRBJ2-1
v_gene: TRBV4-3
d_gene: TRBD2
abundance: NA
CDR3aa: ASSLERGDYNEQF

j_gene: TRBJ2-7
v_gene: TRBV7-2
d_gene: NA
abundance: NA
CDR3aa: ASSLVGGSKHSYEQY

j_gene: TRBJ2-1
v_gene: TRBV11-2
d_gene: NA
abundance: NA
CDR3aa: ASSLTGNEQF

j_gene: TRBJ1-6
v_gene: TRBV4-2
d_gene: TRBD1
abundance: medium-sized
CDR3aa: ASSQDTGVNSPLH

j_gene: TRBJ1-2
v_gene: TRBV28
d_gene: TRBD1
abundance: NA
CDR3aa: ASSPGQGTYGYT

j_gene: TRBJ2-3
v_gene: TRBV4-3
d_gene: TRBD1
abundance: NA
CDR3aa: ASSRSGQGVSDTQY

j_gene: TRBJ2-5
v_gene: TRBV9
d_gene: TRBD2
abundance: NA
CDR3aa: ASNGGLAGETQY

j_gene: TRBJ2-4
v_gene: TRBV11-2
d_gene: NA
abundance: few
CDR3aa: ASSHAPGVFGKNIQY

j_gene: TRBJ2-1
v_gene: TRBV7-9
d_gene: TRBD1
abundance: NA
CDR3aa: ASSVDRAHEQF

j_gene: TRBJ2-5
v_gene: TRBV7-7
d_gene: TRBD1
abundance: NA
CDR3aa: ASSLETGAHPNQY

j_gene: TRBJ1-5
v_gene: TRBV2
d_gene: NA
abundance: NA
CDR3aa: ASSPGDPNQPQH

j_gene: TRBJ2-7
v_gene: TRBV7-2
d_gene: TRBD1
abundance: NA
CDR3aa: ASSLVGTGVPYEQY

j_gene: TRBJ2-5
v_gene: TRBV27
d_gene: TRBD2
abundance: NA
CDR3aa: ANDPGGAQETQY

j_gene: TRBJ1-2
v_gene: TRBV28
d_gene: NA
abundance: NA
CDR3aa: ASRRPGGGRGYT

j_gene: TRBJ2-7
v_gene: TRBV13
d_gene: TRBD1
abundance: NA
CDR3aa: ASSTGTGETYEQY

j_gene: TRBJ2-7
v_gene: TRBV28
d_gene: NA
abundance: NA
CDR3aa: ASSPTGDIEHYEQY

j_gene: TRBJ1-6
v_gene: TRBV6-1
d_gene: TRBD1
abundance: NA
CDR3aa: ASSEVGQGFYNSPLH

j_gene: TRBJ2-7
v_gene: TRBV12-2
d_gene: NA
abundance: NA
CDR3aa: ASRCPNKVAGRPYEQY

j_gene: TRBJ2-1
v_gene: TRBV15
d_gene: NA
abundance: NA
CDR3aa: ATSRDFRTLYNEQF

j_gene: TRBJ1-5
v_gene: TRBV6-6
d_gene: NA
abundance: NA
CDR3aa: ASSLPGNQPQH

j_gene: TRBJ2-7
v_gene: TRBV19
d_gene: NA
abundance: once
CDR3aa: ASSTGTGLEGYEQY

j_gene: TRBJ1-2
v_gene: TRBV7-3
d_gene: TRBD1
abundance: NA
CDR3aa: ASSSGQGGGYT

j_gene: TRBJ1-6
v_gene: TRBV10-1
d_gene: NA
abundance: few
CDR3aa: ASSFRGDSPLH

j_gene: TRBJ2-2
v_gene: TRBV9
d_gene: NA
abundance: NA
CDR3aa: ASSPRRPGNTGELF

j_gene: TRBJ2-7
v_gene: TRBV10-3
d_gene: TRBD1
abundance: once
CDR3aa: AIGGERDRAYEQY

j_gene: TRBJ1-2
v_gene: TRBV14
d_gene: NA
abundance: NA
CDR3aa: ASSLQGGLGNYGYT

j_gene: TRBJ1-6
v_gene: TRBV9
d_gene: NA
abundance: few
CDR3aa: ASSVAVNSPLH

j_gene: TRBJ1-2
v_gene: TRBV6-5
d_gene: NA
abundance: NA
CDR3aa: ASRMEGGSYGYT

j_gene: TRBJ2-5
v_gene: TRBV7-6
d_gene: NA
abundance: NA
CDR3aa: ASTPGPPPETQY

j_gene: TRBJ2-2
v_gene: TRBV5-1
d_gene: NA
abundance: NA
CDR3aa: ASSLKVRDTGELF

j_gene: TRBJ1-5
v_gene: TRBV6-5
d_gene: TRBD1
abundance: once
CDR3aa: ASSLQGGTQH

j_gene: TRBJ2-6
v_gene: TRBV10-2
d_gene: TRBD1
abundance: NA
CDR3aa: ASSGGQAGQGDSGANVLT

j_gene: TRBJ2-5
v_gene: TRBV15
d_gene: NA
abundance: NA
CDR3aa: ATSRTTDAQETQY

j_gene: TRBJ2-7
v_gene: TRBV4-3
d_gene: NA
abundance: NA
CDR3aa: ASSQPPLPEEQY

j_gene: TRBJ2-3
v_gene: TRBV19
d_gene: TRBD2
abundance: NA
CDR3aa: ASSRLAGATDTQY

j_gene: TRBJ1-3
v_gene: TRBV11-2
d_gene: TRBD1
abundance: NA
CDR3aa: ASSRDSNSGNTIY

j_gene: TRBJ2-3
v_gene: TRBV5-6
d_gene: NA
abundance: NA
CDR3aa: ASSLAGAGTDTQY

j_gene: TRBJ2-2
v_gene: TRBV2
d_gene: NA
abundance: NA
CDR3aa: ASIYRVPGELF

j_gene: TRBJ1-4
v_gene: TRBV6-1
d_gene: NA
abundance: NA
CDR3aa: ASSESEGSGEKLF

j_gene: TRBJ1-3
v_gene: TRBV7-9
d_gene: NA
abundance: few
CDR3aa: ASSLGRGRNTIY

j_gene: TRBJ1-1
v_gene: TRBV28
d_gene: TRBD1
abundance: NA
CDR3aa: ASSFRLWDRENTEAF

j_gene: TRBJ1-2
v_gene: TRBV28
d_gene: TRBD1
abundance: NA
CDR3aa: ASRGQGYGYT

j_gene: TRBJ2-1
v_gene: TRBV6-5
d_gene: TRBD2
abundance: NA
CDR3aa: ASSPGLDEQF